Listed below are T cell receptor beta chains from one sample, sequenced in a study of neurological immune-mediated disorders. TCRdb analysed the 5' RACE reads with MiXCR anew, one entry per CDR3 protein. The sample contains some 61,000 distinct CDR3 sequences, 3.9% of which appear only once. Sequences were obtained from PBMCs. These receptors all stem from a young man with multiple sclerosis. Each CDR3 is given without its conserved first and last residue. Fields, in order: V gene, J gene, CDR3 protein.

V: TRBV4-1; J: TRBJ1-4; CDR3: ASSRIWGDNNEKLF
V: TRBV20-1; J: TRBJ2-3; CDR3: SARVPRGGDTDTQY
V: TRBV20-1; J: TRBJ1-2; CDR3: SAGRGSSGYT
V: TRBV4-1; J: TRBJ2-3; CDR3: ASSQDLEDTQY
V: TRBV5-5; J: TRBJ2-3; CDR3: ASSPQVQGTDTQY
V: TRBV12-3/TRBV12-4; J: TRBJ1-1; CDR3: ASSSLVYIHFSSTEAF
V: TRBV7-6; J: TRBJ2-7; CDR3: ASSPRSGLHEQY
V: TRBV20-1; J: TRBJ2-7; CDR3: SARRGERDYEQY
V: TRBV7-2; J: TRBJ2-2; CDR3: ASSPRTSGNTGELF
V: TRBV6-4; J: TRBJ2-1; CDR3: ASSEGAHNEQF
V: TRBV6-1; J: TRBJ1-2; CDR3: ASRRQSPGYGYT
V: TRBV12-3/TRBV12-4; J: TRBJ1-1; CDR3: ASSFSAGGTEAF
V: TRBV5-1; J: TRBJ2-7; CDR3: ASSPGGVFYEQY
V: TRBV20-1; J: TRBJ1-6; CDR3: SAHSFLGENSPLH
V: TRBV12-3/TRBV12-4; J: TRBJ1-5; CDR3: ASSLEGVSNQPQH
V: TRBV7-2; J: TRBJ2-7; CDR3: ASSSRVGQAREQY
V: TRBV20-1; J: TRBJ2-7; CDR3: SARGGGGGYEQY
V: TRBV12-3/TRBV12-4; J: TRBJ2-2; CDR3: ASSLEAGGTGELF
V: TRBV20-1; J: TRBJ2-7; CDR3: SAGTYEQY
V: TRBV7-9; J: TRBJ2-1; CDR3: ASSLSPAGRNEQF
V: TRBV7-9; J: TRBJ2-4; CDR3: ASARLAGIAKNIQY
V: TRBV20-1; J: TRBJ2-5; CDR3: SARGDSGGRETQY
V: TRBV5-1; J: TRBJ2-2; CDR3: ASSYGGANTGELF
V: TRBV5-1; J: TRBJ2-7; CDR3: ASSLLGGNEQY
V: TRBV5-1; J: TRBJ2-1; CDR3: ASSHRWDRDFYNEQF
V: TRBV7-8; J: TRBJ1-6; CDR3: ASSKAGHGDSPLH
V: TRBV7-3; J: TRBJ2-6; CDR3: ASSASGAGANVLT
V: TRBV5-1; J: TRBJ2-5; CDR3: ASSPGTAQETQY
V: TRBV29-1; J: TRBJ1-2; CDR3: SVIETGDGYT
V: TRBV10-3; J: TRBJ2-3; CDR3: AISESLLVGTDTQY
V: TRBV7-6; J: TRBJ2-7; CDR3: ASSQRPGQGTHEQY
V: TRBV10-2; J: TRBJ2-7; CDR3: ASSDSETYEQY
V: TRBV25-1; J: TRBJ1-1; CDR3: ASSGGYSEPAEAF
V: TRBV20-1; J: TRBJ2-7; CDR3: SARLGGQQY
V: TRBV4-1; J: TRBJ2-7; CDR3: ASSQGSSYEQY
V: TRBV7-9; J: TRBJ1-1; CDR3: ASSTMQINTEAF
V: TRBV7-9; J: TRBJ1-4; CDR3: ASSPTGYNEKLF
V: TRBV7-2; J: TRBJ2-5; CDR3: ASSLDPGLETQY
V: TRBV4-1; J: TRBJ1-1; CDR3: ASSQTGTRNTEAF
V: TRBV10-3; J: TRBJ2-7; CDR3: AIGGQGGYEQY
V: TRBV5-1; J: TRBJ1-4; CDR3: ASSLVGGRTNEKLF
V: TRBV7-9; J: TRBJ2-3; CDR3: ASSLGTSTDTQY
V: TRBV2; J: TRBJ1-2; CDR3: ASSVRGGGYT
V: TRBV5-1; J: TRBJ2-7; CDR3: ASCRDFPASEQY
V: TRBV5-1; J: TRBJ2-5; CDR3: ASSLASSGGETQY
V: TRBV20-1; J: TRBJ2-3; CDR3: SAGTRAQY
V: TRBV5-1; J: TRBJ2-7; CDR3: ASSLVGTGDLSYEQY
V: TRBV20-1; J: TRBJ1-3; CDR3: SARDHASSSGNTIY
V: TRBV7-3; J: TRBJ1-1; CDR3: ASSLIGGGTEAF